Listed below are T cell receptor beta chains from one sample, sequenced in a study of cytomegalovirus exposure and HLA in healthy donors. Generated by immunoSEQ multiplex PCR, the TCRdb table keeps only in-frame clones and is missing some. Of about 150,000 clones listed, 80% are singletons. The sample comprised PBMCs. These receptors were obtained from a man aged 30 to 45 in good health and CMV-seropositive. Each CDR3 is given with its conserved first and last residue. Fields, in order: CDR3 protein, V gene, J gene, D gene. A D gene is named only where the DNA matches it firmly.

CDR3: CASSPTGGANVLTF
V: TRBV5-1
J: TRBJ2-6
D: NA

CDR3: CASRAPYGYTF
V: TRBV28
J: TRBJ1-2
D: NA

CDR3: CASSLGQGAYEQYF
V: TRBV5-6
J: TRBJ2-7
D: TRBD1

CDR3: CASSSRRVPNQPQHF
V: TRBV28
J: TRBJ1-5
D: NA

CDR3: CASSSRTGADEEKLFF
V: TRBV28
J: TRBJ1-4
D: TRBD1

CDR3: CASSQDRGGGYTF
V: TRBV4-1
J: TRBJ1-2
D: NA

CDR3: CASYRGRPGEEQFF
V: TRBV27
J: TRBJ2-1
D: TRBD1

CDR3: CASIVGTSGSYEQYF
V: TRBV2
J: TRBJ2-7
D: TRBD2

CDR3: CASSLGQGRINTEAFF
V: TRBV13
J: TRBJ1-1
D: NA

CDR3: CASRVTPMNTEAFF
V: TRBV6-1
J: TRBJ1-1
D: NA

CDR3: CASSSGGSGNEKLFF
V: TRBV19
J: TRBJ1-4
D: NA

CDR3: CASSLELAGGNEQFF
V: TRBV5-1
J: TRBJ2-1
D: TRBD2

CDR3: CASSQATGGNQPQHF
V: TRBV4-2
J: TRBJ1-5
D: TRBD1

CDR3: CASSVRGSGELFF
V: TRBV9
J: TRBJ2-2
D: NA

CDR3: CASSQGRSVSNYGYTF
V: TRBV4-2
J: TRBJ1-2
D: NA

CDR3: CASTVLGVGGETQYF
V: TRBV7-8
J: TRBJ2-5
D: NA

CDR3: CASSLGRGEQFF
V: TRBV11-2
J: TRBJ2-1
D: NA

CDR3: CASSAQSPYNEQFF
V: TRBV2
J: TRBJ2-1
D: NA

CDR3: CASSRDTGGTGELFF
V: TRBV5-1
J: TRBJ2-2
D: TRBD2

CDR3: CASSLAGGRAKNIQYF
V: TRBV7-2
J: TRBJ2-4
D: NA

CDR3: CASSLDTYHTEAFF
V: TRBV5-6
J: TRBJ1-1
D: NA

CDR3: CAIREGQYNEQFF
V: TRBV10-3
J: TRBJ2-1
D: NA

CDR3: CASSKSRQTNTGELFF
V: TRBV7-2
J: TRBJ2-2
D: NA

CDR3: CASSDTFRDSPLHF
V: TRBV2
J: TRBJ1-6
D: NA

CDR3: CSVDRAYGYTF
V: TRBV29-1
J: TRBJ1-2
D: TRBD1

CDR3: CASSFSPDGASEQYF
V: TRBV5-6
J: TRBJ2-7
D: NA

CDR3: CASSWGGLAESYNEQFF
V: TRBV7-8
J: TRBJ2-1
D: TRBD2

CDR3: CASSRLAGGDHEQYF
V: TRBV18
J: TRBJ2-7
D: TRBD2

CDR3: CASSLETASYGYTF
V: TRBV7-2
J: TRBJ1-2
D: NA

CDR3: CASSRSVGPQETQYF
V: TRBV7-3
J: TRBJ2-5
D: NA

CDR3: CASSLEGTGSYEQYF
V: TRBV7-9
J: TRBJ2-7
D: TRBD1

CDR3: CASSLDQVSTEAFF
V: TRBV7-3
J: TRBJ1-1
D: NA

CDR3: CASSRYTEAFF
V: TRBV6-5
J: TRBJ1-1
D: NA

CDR3: CSVEDRGLTDTQYF
V: TRBV29-1
J: TRBJ2-3
D: NA

CDR3: CAISLVAGDYEQYF
V: TRBV10-3
J: TRBJ2-7
D: NA

CDR3: CASSLARTVNTEAFF
V: TRBV5-1
J: TRBJ1-1
D: NA

CDR3: CASSLGLLAGASETQYF
V: TRBV5-6
J: TRBJ2-5
D: TRBD2

CDR3: CAIQVQGRTYGYTF
V: TRBV28
J: TRBJ1-2
D: TRBD1

CDR3: CASSLTVSSGSYEQYF
V: TRBV27
J: TRBJ2-7
D: NA

CDR3: CASGPSGSYEQYF
V: TRBV6-5
J: TRBJ2-7
D: TRBD2

CDR3: CASSPGTGNQPQHF
V: TRBV5-4
J: TRBJ1-5
D: TRBD1